These 28 T cell receptor beta chains share one sample of origin, sequenced in a study of T cell responses to AZD1222 COVID-19 vaccine. Repertoires were generated with immunoSEQ multiplex PCR, while TCRdb's copy carries only in-frame clones and drops some. Seen here are approximately 150,000 clones, 85% to 90% observed once, and the top ten hold under 2%. Here the sequenced sample was peripheral blood, taken 28 days after the second AZD1222 dose. Receptors were obtained from an adult who received the AZD1222 COVID-19 vaccine.

This clone was counted only a few times. This chain links TRBV28 with TRBJ2-7, with TRBD2 matching over 15 bases. Germline V gives CDR1 MDHEN, CDR2 SYDVKM. V dropped 3 bases and J dropped 0; count of bases not matched to a gene: 6. The CDR3 runs 18 residues. In nucleotides, the CDR3 is TGTGCCAGCAGTTTCGGACTAGCGGGAGGGTCGAGCTCCTACGAGCAGTACTTC. This translates into CASSFGLAGGSSSYEQYF.

The chain is built from TRBV2 and TRBJ2-7; TRBD2 matches at 9 bases. Per germline, CDR1 SNHLY and CDR2 FYNNEI. Germline trimming cut 2 bases from V and 6 bases from J; bases unmatched to any gene: 5. The CDR3 sequence is 14 residues long. The CDR3 reads CASSELAGKVEQYF. The CDR3 DNA sequence: TGTGCCAGCAGTGAACTAGCGGGAAAGGTCGAGCAGTACTTC.

The J gene is TRBJ2-7, the V gene TRBV5-8, with 8 bases fitting TRBD2. CDR1 and CDR2 from the germline V gene are SGHTS and YDEGEE. The CDR3 contains 16 residues. The trim removed 0 bases at V and 3 bases at J, leaving 8 bases unmatched. The CDR3 coding sequence is TGTGCCAGCAGCTTGGGTCTCACCGGGACTAGCTACGAGCAGTACTTC. Translated, it gives CASSLGLTGTSYEQYF.

The chain joins TRBV5-4 to TRBJ1-3, with D tentatively TRBD1 (6 bases). The germline V gene has CDR1 SGHNT and CDR2 YYREEE (reference sequence). V was trimmed by 5 bases and J by 0 bases, leaving 9 bases between them. The CDR3 runs to 14 residues. The CDR3 reads CASSGGFSGNTIYF. The CDR3 bases are TGTGCCAGCAGTGGGGGCTTCTCTGGAAACACCATATATTTT. Based on the CDR3 plus reference TRBV5-4 and TRBJ1-3, the full variable domain is ETGVTQSPTHLIKTRGQQVTLRCSSQSGHNTVSWYQQALGQGPQFIFQYYREEENGRGNFPPRFSGLQFPNYSSELNVNALELDDSALYLCASSGGFSGNTIYFGEGSWLTVV.

The chain couples TRBV7-2 to TRBJ1-5, with D perhaps TRBD1 (6 bases). Germline V gene data show CDR1 as SGHTA and CDR2 as FQGNSA. V was pared by 5 bases and J by 5 bases, with 10 bases between. The CDR3 extends over 13 amino acids. DNA for the CDR3: TGTGCCAGCAGCAGGCGGACAGATCAGCCCCAGCATTTT. It is translated as CASSRRTDQPQHF.

The rearrangement links TRBV28 to TRBJ1-6; D is possibly TRBD1 (6 bases). Per germline, CDR1 MDHEN and CDR2 SYDVKM. With 6 bases removed from V and 17 bases from J, the gap between germline ends came to 17 bases. This CDR3 is built from 12 residues. The CDR3 loop reads CASRQRPDRFHF. CDR3 in DNA: TGTGCCAGCAGGCAGAGACCGGACAGATTCCACTTT.

This clone was observed a handful of times. CDR3: CASSYGQGGNNQPQHF. The DNA of the CDR3 is TGTGCCAGCAGTTACGGACAGGGGGGTAACAATCAGCCCCAGCATTTT. The chain couples TRBV6-6 to TRBJ1-5; 10 positions agree with TRBD1. Looked up from germline, CDR1 is MNHNY and CDR2 is SVGAGI (reference sequence). CDR3 size: 16 residues. The junction had 4 bases not matched to a gene; V was cut back by 2 bases and J by 3 bases.

The chain combines TRBV7-8 with TRBJ2-5; tentative D call: TRBD1 (5 bases). This CDR3 contains 13 residues. Germline V lookup: CDR1 SGHVS, CDR2 FQNEAQ. The V gene lost 5 bases and the J gene lost 5 bases, with 12 bases spanning the gap. CDR3 in DNA: TGTGCCAGCAGCCGTGACAGCTTGGAGACCCAGTACTTC. It encodes CASSRDSLETQYF.

V usage is TRBV14 and J usage is TRBJ1-6; D ambiguous. Trimming removed 1 base from V and 7 bases from J, with 2 bases in between. CDR3 length: 12 amino acids. CDR1 and CDR2 from the germline V gene are SGHDN and FVKESK. The DNA for the CDR3 is TGTGCCAGCAGCCAAGTAAATTCACCCCTCCACTTT. This translates into CASSQVNSPLHF.

The chain links TRBV27 to TRBJ1-1, with D possibly TRBD1 on 6 matching bases. Germline CDR1 and CDR2: MNHEY and SMNVEV (reference sequence). CDR3 length: 11 residues. V lost 6 bases and J lost 11, with 13 bases in between. For the CDR3, the DNA is TGTGCCAGCAGCTTGGCAGGGGAGGCTTTCTTT. It specifies CASSLAGEAFF.

The chain has TRBV6-5 and TRBJ1-2; D is unclear. CDR1 MNHEY and CDR2 SVGAGI come from the germline V gene. Between the trimmed V and J ends, which lost 0 bases and 3 bases, there was a span of 14 bases. The CDR3 totals 16 residues. The CDR3 loop reads CASSYSIYGRDYGYTF. CDR3 in DNA: TGTGCCAGCAGTTACTCGATTTATGGGCGCGACTATGGCTACACCTTC.

V and J are TRBV2 and TRBJ1-5; D is uncertain. This CDR3 spans 14 amino acids. The V gene lost 6 bases and the J gene lost 8 bases, with 17 bases spanning the gap. CDR1 is SNHLY, CDR2 FYNNEI, per germline. CDR3 in amino acids: CASSLTGSSEPQHF. The CDR3 DNA reads TGTGCCAGCAGCCTTACGGGGTCTTCGGAGCCCCAGCATTTT.

This chain uses TRBV5-1 with TRBJ1-1; D is possibly TRBD1 (5 bases). V dropped 3 bases and J dropped 0 bases, with 9 bases sitting between them. The CDR3 is 14 amino acids. The germline V gene has CDR1 SGHRS and CDR2 YFSETQ. The CDR3 sequence is CASSWDGLNTEAFF. CDR3 bases: TGCGCCAGCAGCTGGGACGGATTGAACACTGAAGCTTTCTTT.

The V gene is TRBV6-5, the J gene TRBJ1-3; 9 bases map to TRBD1. The CDR3 length is 14 residues. V was pared by 6 bases and J by 7 bases, with 7 bases of the junction left unmatched. The germline CDR1 and CDR2 sequences are MNHEY and SVGAGI. Written as DNA, the CDR3 is TGTGCCAGCAGGACCGGGACAGGGAGGAACACCATATATTTT. This sequence encodes CASRTGTGRNTIYF.

The rearrangement joins TRBV6-5 to TRBJ2-1, with 10 bases fitting TRBD1. The junction had 8 bases not matched to a gene; V was cut back by 5 bases and J by 7 bases. Per germline, CDR1 MNHEY and CDR2 SVGAGI. This CDR3 contains 15 residues. The CDR3 sequence is CASSTSGQGWNEQFF. CDR3 in DNA: TGTGCCAGCAGTACCTCGGGACAGGGGTGGAATGAGCAGTTCTTC.

The chain uses TRBV5-1 and TRBJ1-3; D remains unclear. Trimming removed 0 bases at V and 2 bases at J, with 24 bases between. Germline values: CDR1 SGHRS, CDR2 YFSETQ. This CDR3 region has 20 residues. CDR3: CASSLGGPVTKVYTGNTIYF. The CDR3 DNA sequence: TGCGCCAGCAGCTTGGGTGGTCCAGTGACAAAGGTCTACACTGGAAACACCATATATTTT.

The chain combines TRBV6-1 with TRBJ1-1; D is undetermined. The CDR3 is 13 residues long. The germline V gene encodes CDR1 MNHNS and CDR2 SASEGT. The ends were cut back, 3 bases at V and 5 bases at J, with 10 bases in the middle. Here the CDR3 reads CASSEDPRTEAFF. The CDR3 nucleotides are TGTGCCAGCAGTGAGGACCCGAGGACTGAAGCTTTCTTT.

The chain's CDR3 is CATSRTGARNSNQPQHF. The CDR3 coding sequence is TGTGCCACCAGCAGGACAGGGGCTCGCAATAGCAATCAGCCCCAGCATTTT. This sequence joins TRBV15 and TRBJ1-5, with 8 bases identical to TRBD1. This CDR3 spans 17 amino acids. With 3 bases clipped from V and 0 bases from J, the junction kept 7 bases outside the gene matches. Germline V gene lookup returns CDR1 LNHNV and CDR2 YYDKDF (reference sequence).

This chain connects TRBV2 to TRBJ2-1; maybe TRBD1 (6 bases). Germline V gives CDR1 SNHLY, CDR2 FYNNEI. This CDR3 is built from 12 residues. The V and J ends lost 7 bases and 10 bases respectively, with 14 bases between them. The CDR3 loop reads CASNGQYREQFF. The CDR3 region has the DNA TGTGCCAGCAATGGACAGTACCGAGAGCAGTTCTTC.

This rearrangement joins TRBV6-7 to TRBJ1-1; 9 positions agree with TRBD1. TRBV6-7 is identified as an open reading frame with a role that is uncertain. This CDR3 has 14 residues. V shed 7 bases, J shed 1 base, and the junction held 4 bases outside the gene matches. CDR3 coding DNA: TGTGCCAGCACATGGACAGGGGCGAACACTGAAGCTTTCTTT. Residues: CASTWTGANTEAFF.

The gene calls are TRBV6-5 and TRBJ2-3; D is perhaps TRBD1 or TRBD2 (6 bases each). V was shortened by 1 base and J by 6 bases, with 17 bases between the two germline ends. CDR3 length: 16 amino acids. Germline CDR1 MNHEY, CDR2 SVGAGI. Written as DNA, the CDR3 is TGTGCCAGCAGTTACTATGGGGGGCGGGCAGCGGATACGCAGTATTTT. Protein: CASSYYGGRAADTQYF.

The CDR3 bases are TGTGCCAGCAGTCAACTAGCGGAGGCGGACGAGCAGTACTTC. Encoded protein: CASSQLAEADEQYF. The rearrangement links TRBV13 to TRBJ2-7; 8 bases are shared with TRBD2. Germline V gives CDR1 PRHDT, CDR2 FYEKMQ (reference sequence). The CDR3 spans 14 residues. After removal of 6 bases from V and 5 bases from J, the junction contained 9 bases not matched to a gene.

This clone was counted once. The chain recombines TRBV27 with TRBJ1-4; 7 nucleotides align to TRBD1. The CDR3 runs to 16 residues. Germline loops: CDR1 MNHEY, CDR2 SMNVEV (reference sequence). The J segment lost 7 bases and the V segment lost 5 bases, leaving 13 bases of the junction unmatched. The CDR3 DNA is TGTGCCAGCAGTCGAATCATACAGGGGTCGGGTGAAAAACTGTTTTTT. As protein: CASSRIIQGSGEKLFF. The full variable domain, completed using reference TRBV27 and TRBJ1-4, is EAQVTQNPRYLITVTGKKLTVTCSQNMNHEYMSWYRQDPGLGLRQIYYSMNVEVTDKGDVPEGYKVSRKEKRNFPLILESPSPNQTSLYFCASSRIIQGSGEKLFFGSGTQLSVL.

The chain couples TRBV11-1 to TRBJ1-3, with unresolved D. The germline V gene has CDR1 SGHAT and CDR2 FQDESV (reference sequence). The length of the CDR3 is 15 residues. Trimming took 0 bases from V and 0 from J, leaving 6 bases between them. CDR3 sequence: CASSLARSSGNTIYF. Written as DNA, the CDR3 is TGTGCCAGCAGCTTAGCACGGAGCTCTGGAAACACCATATATTTT.

This chain joins TRBV7-2 and TRBJ1-1; tentative D call: TRBD1 (6 bases). The CDR3 runs 15 residues. With 4 bases removed from V and 2 bases from J, the gap between germline ends came to 14 bases. Looked up from germline, CDR1 is SGHTA and CDR2 is FQGNSA. The CDR3 sequence is CASSSTGTLNTEAFF. CDR3 in DNA: TGTGCCAGCAGCTCCACCGGGACACTAAACACTGAAGCTTTCTTT.

The chain uses TRBV5-1 and TRBJ1-1, with 8 nucleotides matching TRBD1. Germline trimming cut 4 bases from V and 0 bases from J; bases unmatched to any gene: 8. Germline assignment: CDR1 SGHRS and CDR2 YFSETQ. This CDR3 is 16 amino acids long. CDR3 coding DNA: TGCGCCAGCAGCCCCGGACAGGGTGGGATGAACACTGAAGCTTTCTTT. This translates into CASSPGQGGMNTEAFF.

V is TRBV5-4 and J is TRBJ2-3; D possibly matches TRBD1 or TRBD2 (5 bases each). Looked up from germline, CDR1 is SGHNT and CDR2 is YYREEE (reference sequence). The CDR3 has 14 residues. V was clipped by 1 base and J by 5 bases, with 11 bases between them. Here the CDR3 DNA reads TGTGCCAGCAGCTTGTTCGGGGCGGTAGATACGCAGTATTTT. Amino acids: CASSLFGAVDTQYF.

This clone is medium-sized by share. The chain joins TRBV5-4 to TRBJ2-3; 7 bases map to TRBD2. Trimming at V came to 0 bases and at J to 2 bases, leaving 6 bases not matched to a gene. The CDR3 is 16 residues long. Germline CDR1 is SGHNT and CDR2 is YYREEE (reference sequence). CDR3 sequence (DNA): TGTGCCAGCAGCTTGGGGTTTACTAGCGTCACAGATACGCAGTATTTT. As protein: CASSLGFTSVTDTQYF.